Each of the 17 T cell receptor beta chains below was sequenced from the same sample in a study of PD-1 blockade in classical Hodgkin lymphoma. The repertoire was sequenced with immunoSEQ multiplex PCR; TCRdb's copy has only in-frame clones and lacks some. The sample carries some 150,000 clones, just under 80% recorded once. Relapse after autologous stem cell transplantation occurred in every patient, and brentuximab vedotin exposure varied. The sequences come from peripheral blood mononuclear cells (PBMCs), collected before the second cycle of nivolumab. These receptors were obtained from a human donor with classical Hodgkin lymphoma.

The J gene is TRBJ2-5, the V gene TRBV6-5; 12 bases match TRBD2. The J call may be mistaken, given a closer DNA end match to TRBJ2-7. CDR1 MNHEY and CDR2 SVGAGI come from the germline V gene. The CDR3 sequence is 13 residues long. CDR3 protein: CASSMGLAGEQYF. Here the CDR3 DNA reads TGTGCCAGCAGTATGGGACTAGCGGGCGAGCAGTACTTC.

The chain carries TRBV7-2 and TRBJ2-7; the D call may be TRBD1 or TRBD2 (5 bases each). Trimming pared 5 bases from V and 1 base from J, leaving 12 bases between. The CDR3 totals 14 residues. CDR1 is SGHTA and CDR2 is FQGNSA in the germline V gene. DNA for the CDR3: TGTGCCAGCAGCACCTGGGACGGGTCCTACGAGCAGTACTTC. This sequence encodes CASSTWDGSYEQYF.

V and J are TRBV12-2 and TRBJ2-2; the table's D call of TRBD1 was not tested on the DNA. TRBV12-2 constitutes a pseudogene. This CDR3 has 20 residues. CDR3 in DNA: TGTGCAAGTCGCTCACGCGATAGGACAGGATTTCTCGCGAACACCGGGGAGCTGTTTTTT. It codes for CASRSRDRTGFLANTGELFF.

The genes are TRBV19 and TRBJ2-2; D call uncertain. Germline CDR1 LNHDA, CDR2 SQIVND (reference sequence). CDR3 length equals 12 residues. Trimming cost V 6 bases and J 6 bases, with 8 bases left between them. CDR3 in amino acids: CASRKSAGELFF. The CDR3 region has the DNA TGTGCCAGTAGGAAGAGTGCCGGGGAGCTGTTTTTT.

The chain couples TRBV4-2 to TRBJ2-7; TRBD1 is a possible D gene (5 bases). CDR3 length: 14 amino acids. Per germline, CDR1 LGHNA and CDR2 YNFKEQ. Trimming pared 4 bases from V and 3 bases from J, leaving 13 bases between. The CDR3 spells CASSLSREGYEQYF. The CDR3 DNA reads as TGTGCCAGCAGCCTAAGCAGGGAAGGCTACGAGCAGTACTTC.

As regards this clone: An end of the junction does not agree with germline; a read error may underlie this. The CDR3 region is CASSIGFSQADTQYF. As DNA, the CDR3 is TGTGCTAGCAGCATTGGATTTTCGCAGGCAGATACGCAGTATTTT. The chain joins TRBV7-7 to TRBJ2-3, with D unclear. CDR3 length: 15 residues. CDR1 and CDR2 (germline): SSHAT, FNYEAQ (reference sequence).

The CDR3 DNA reads TGTGCCAGCAGCCTATCGACAGGGGGCGGGGGGGGATATCCCCTCCACTTT. Its protein product is CASSLSTGGGGGYPLHF. The genes are TRBV7-2 and TRBJ1-6; TRBD1 aligns across 10 bases. V was pared by 5 bases and J by 13 bases, with 17 bases of the junction left unmatched. Germline V gene sequence: CDR1 SGHTA, CDR2 FQGNSA. The length of the CDR3 is 17 residues.

This chain connects TRBV4-1 to TRBJ2-5; TRBD1 might be the D (6 bases). V lost 0 bases and J 4 bases, leaving 15 bases between the germline ends. CDR1 is MGHRA, CDR2 YSYEKL, per germline. This CDR3 has 16 residues. The CDR3 DNA is TGCGCCAGCAGCCAAGATTTGGGGACACCTGGAGAGACCCAGTACTTC. This encodes CASSQDLGTPGETQYF.

V is TRBV6-5 and J is TRBJ2-7; D call uncertain. CDR1 and CDR2 (germline): MNHEY, SVGAGI. V lost 6 bases to trimming and J lost 6 bases, with 9 bases between them. The CDR3 contains 11 residues. CDR3: CASSFISEQYF. In DNA, the CDR3 is TGTGCCAGCAGCTTCATTTCCGAGCAGTACTTC.

This clone was seen at least ten times. The chain has TRBV5-1 and TRBJ1-2; tentative D call: TRBD1 (5 bases). CDR3 length: 13 amino acids. Trimming shortened V by 0 bases and J by 4 bases, and 7 bases separated the two germline ends. From germline, CDR1 is SGHRS and CDR2 YFSETQ. The CDR3 DNA reads as TGCGCCAGCAGCTTGGGACAGTTCTATGGCTACACCTTC. It codes for CASSLGQFYGYTF.

The rearrangement joins TRBV11-3 to TRBJ1-1; TRBD1 is a possible D gene (5 bases). V lost 8 bases and J lost 2, with 12 bases in between. Germline values: CDR1 SGHNT, CDR2 YENEEA. This CDR3 has 13 amino acids. The CDR3 here is CASGGKLNTEAFF. CDR3 DNA: TGTGCCAGCGGGGGGAAACTTAACACTGAAGCTTTCTTT. The full variable domain, rest sourced from reference TRBV11-3 and TRBJ1-1, is EAGVVQSPRYKIIEKKQPVAFWCNPISGHNTLYWYLQNLGQGPELLIRYENEEAVDDSQLPKDRFSAERLKGVDSTLKIQPAELGDSAVYLCASGGKLNTEAFFGQGTRLTVV.

The rearrangement uses TRBV29-1 and TRBJ1-1; tentative D call: TRBD1 (6 bases). The V end lost 4 bases, the J end lost 0 bases, and 12 bases lay between the germline ends. CDR3 length: 14 amino acids. Germline lookup yields CDR1 SQVTM and CDR2 ANQGSEA. CDR3 protein: CSVVRGQLNTEAFF. Written as DNA, the CDR3 is TGCAGCGTTGTCCGGGGGCAGTTGAACACTGAAGCTTTCTTT.

The chain has TRBV10-3 and TRBJ2-7; TRBD2 aligns across 11 bases. CDR1 and CDR2 (germline): ENHRY, SYGVKD. The V segment lost 5 bases and the J segment 6 bases; nucleotides outside the gene matches: 6. This CDR3 has 14 residues. For the CDR3, the DNA is TGTGCCATCAGTCCCGCGGGGACTAGCGGCGAGCAGTACTTC. Translating it yields CAISPAGTSGEQYF.

V and J are TRBV11-2 and TRBJ2-3; 7 nucleotides match TRBD2. This CDR3 comprises 16 residues. Per the germline V gene, CDR1 is SGHAT and CDR2 is FQNNGV. V was clipped by 0 bases and J by 4 bases; unmatched bases: 7. CDR3 protein: CASSLELALGPDTQYF. In nucleotides, the CDR3 is TGTGCCAGCAGCTTAGAACTAGCGTTAGGCCCAGATACGCAGTATTTT.

This clone was seen a handful of times. This rearrangement joins TRBV6-5 to TRBJ2-6; 9 bases are a match to TRBD2. The CDR3 has 16 residues. Germline-derived CDR1 and CDR2 are MNHEY and SVGAGI. V lost 2 bases, J lost 1 base, and 0 bases stayed unmatched. The CDR3 DNA follows: TGTGCCAGCAGTTACGCGGGGGGGTCTGGGGCCAACGTCCTGACTTTC. It specifies CASSYAGGSGANVLTF.

CDR3 coding DNA: TGTGCCAGCAGCTTAGACGGCCAGAGCACAGATACGCAGTATTTT. It is translated as CASSLDGQSTDTQYF. J is TRBJ2-3 and V is TRBV7-3; D ambiguous. Trimming left V 2 bases short and J 0 bases short, with 9 bases between. The CDR3 is made up of 15 amino acids. Per the germline V gene, CDR1 is SGHTA and CDR2 is FQGTGA.

The chain uses TRBV5-1 and TRBJ1-6; D gene unclear. The CDR3 is 16 residues long. Deletions cut 4 bases from V and 7 bases from J, with 18 bases between. Germline CDR1 is SGHRS and CDR2 is YFSETQ. This CDR3 reads CASSPGSAIGNSPLHF. The CDR3 region has the DNA TGCGCCAGCAGCCCAGGATCGGCGATAGGGAATTCACCCCTCCACTTT. The whole variable domain, remainder taken from reference TRBV5-1 and TRBJ1-6, is KAGVTQTPRYLIKTRGQQVTLSCSPISGHRSVSWYQQTPGQGLQFLFEYFSETQRNKGNFPGRFSGRQFSNSRSEMNVSTLELGDSALYLCASSPGSAIGNSPLHFGNGTRLTVT.